A single sample gave rise to the 29 T cell receptor beta chains below, sequenced in a study of blood T cell repertoires in COVID-19. Measured with immunoSEQ multiplex PCR; TCRdb has only the in-frame clones, and not every one. The sample contains tens of thousands of clones, around 82% of which appear only once. Specimen: peripheral blood. These TCRs come from a woman of 80 years or more with acute or convalescent COVID-19.

The V and J genes are TRBV7-9 and TRBJ1-4; D is unclear. There are 13 residues in the CDR3. V was shortened by 5 bases and J by 10 bases, with 14 bases between the two germline ends. Germline assignment: CDR1 SEHNR and CDR2 FQNEAQ (reference sequence). CDR3 protein: CASSPSASGKLFF. In nucleotides, the CDR3 is TGTGCCAGCAGCCCCTCCGCGTCCGGAAAACTGTTTTTT.

The chain is built from TRBV7-9 and TRBJ2-1, with D uncertain. The CDR3 length is 12 residues. Germline CDR1 is SEHNR and CDR2 is FQNEAQ (reference sequence). V lost 5 bases to trimming and J lost 7 bases, with 9 bases between them. The CDR3 sequence: CASSAASNEQFF. In DNA form, the CDR3 reads TGTGCCAGCAGCGCAGCGAGTAATGAGCAGTTCTTC.

This clone was observed once. This sequence joins TRBV7-2 and TRBJ2-2, with TRBD2 matching 7 bases. This CDR3 contains 15 residues. Germline V gene sequence: CDR1 SGHTA, CDR2 FQGNSA. With V trimmed by 6 bases and J by 6 bases, 10 bases remained unmatched. CDR3 nucleotide sequence: TGTGCCAGCAGTCCCCAAGCGGGGAGTTCCGGGGAGCTGTTTTTT. It translates to CASSPQAGSSGELFF.

The J gene is TRBJ1-2, the V gene TRBV24-1; 9 nucleotides match TRBD1. CDR1 is KGHDR and CDR2 is SFDVKD in the germline V gene. After removal of 4 bases from V and 4 bases from J, the junction contained 6 bases not matched to a gene. The CDR3 runs 15 residues. CDR3 in DNA: TGTGCCACCAGTGACTCCTCGACAGGGGGCTATGGCTACACCTTC. Its protein product is CATSDSSTGGYGYTF.

This chain joins TRBV19 and TRBJ2-3; 9 bases are shared with TRBD2. Germline values: CDR1 LNHDA, CDR2 SQIVND (reference sequence). The CDR3 covers 12 residues. The V gene end was trimmed by 5 bases and the J gene end by 9 bases; junction bases not matched to a gene: 3. CDR3 sequence: CASSRTSATQYF. CDR3 nucleotide sequence: TGTGCCAGTAGTCGGACTAGCGCAACGCAGTATTTT. Supplemented by reference TRBV19 and TRBJ2-3, the full variable domain reads DGGITQSPKYLFRKEGQNVTLSCEQNLNHDAMYWYRQDPGQGLRLIYYSQIVNDFQKGDIAEGYSVSREKKESFPLTVTSAQKNPTAFYLCASSRTSATQYFGPGTRLTVL.

This chain links TRBV2 with TRBJ1-6; possibly TRBD1 for D (6 bases). The CDR3 has 16 residues. The ends were cut back, 1 base at V and 5 bases at J, with 12 bases in the middle. The germline CDR1 and CDR2 sequences are SNHLY and FYNNEI. CDR3 amino acids: CASSEVRTANNSPLHF. The CDR3 DNA is TGTGCCAGCAGTGAAGTGAGGACAGCAAATAATTCACCCCTCCACTTT.

This clone was seen a handful of times. This chain uses TRBV2 with TRBJ2-7; tentatively, D is TRBD1 (5 bases). The CDR3 length is 11 residues. Germline CDR1 reads SNHLY; CDR2 reads FYNNEI. CDR3 sequence reads: CALGDSYEQYF. The CDR3 DNA reads as TGTGCTTTAGGGGACTCCTACGAGCAGTACTTC. The whole variable domain, remainder taken from reference TRBV2 and TRBJ2-7, is EPEVTQTPSHQVTQMGQEVILRCVPISNHLYFYWYRQILGQKVEFLVSFYNNEISEKSEIFDDQFSVERPDGSNFTLKIRSTKLEDSAMYFCALGDSYEQYFGPGTRLTVT.

This chain links TRBV18 with TRBJ1-1, with 8 bases lining up with TRBD1. Germline CDR1 and CDR2: KGHSH and LQKENI. V shed 2 bases and J 1 base; nucleotides not matched to a gene: 0. There are 14 residues in the CDR3. CDR3 region: CASSPGTGNTEAFF. The CDR3, as DNA: TGTGCCAGCTCACCAGGGACAGGGAACACTGAAGCTTTCTTT. Full variable domain (rest looked up from reference TRBV18 and TRBJ1-1): NAGVMQNPRHLVRRRGQEARLRCSPMKGHSHVYWYRQLPEEGLKFMVYLQKENIIDESGMPKERFSAEFPKEGPSILRIQQVVRGDSAAYFCASSPGTGNTEAFFGQGTRLTVV.

The J gene is TRBJ2-1, the V gene TRBV10-3, with TRBD2 matching over 9 bases. J lost 2 bases, V lost 0 bases, and 5 bases had no gene match. Germline V gene data show CDR1 as ENHRY and CDR2 as SYGVKD. This CDR3 region has 17 residues. CDR3 DNA sequence: TGTGCCATCAGTGAGTCCCTAGCGGGACTCGCCTACAATGAGCAGTTCTTC. Amino acid sequence: CAISESLAGLAYNEQFF.

This clone was recorded a few times. This chain connects TRBV2 to TRBJ2-2, with unresolved D. V was cut by 1 base and J by 6 bases, with 3 bases left in between. The CDR3 sequence is 12 residues long. Germline V gene sequence: CDR1 SNHLY, CDR2 FYNNEI. The chain's CDR3 is CASSEGPGELFF. Here the CDR3 DNA reads TGTGCCAGCAGTGAAGGGCCCGGGGAGCTGTTTTTT.

J is TRBJ1-2 and V is TRBV27, with D possibly being TRBD1 (6 bases). This CDR3 region has 13 residues. Germline lookup yields CDR1 MNHEY and CDR2 SMNVEV (reference sequence). V lost 6 bases, J lost 2 bases, and 10 bases lay in between. DNA for the CDR3: TGTGCCAGCAGACAGACAGGAAACTATGGCTACACCTTC. It yields the protein CASRQTGNYGYTF.

The chain combines TRBV5-1 with TRBJ1-1; D remains ambiguous. V was clipped by 3 bases and J by 0 bases, with 6 bases between them. The germline V gene has CDR1 SGHRS and CDR2 YFSETQ. This CDR3 contains 13 residues. The CDR3 DNA sequence: TGCGCCAGCAGCTCCCAATTGAACACTGAAGCTTTCTTT. The encoded protein is CASSSQLNTEAFF. Supplemented by reference TRBV5-1 and TRBJ1-1, the full variable domain reads KAGVTQTPRYLIKTRGQQVTLSCSPISGHRSVSWYQQTPGQGLQFLFEYFSETQRNKGNFPGRFSGRQFSNSRSEMNVSTLELGDSALYLCASSSQLNTEAFFGQGTRLTVV.

The chain recombines TRBV18 with TRBJ1-2; D may be TRBD1 (6 bases). V dropped 4 bases and J dropped 5 bases, with 11 bases sitting between them. Germline V lookup: CDR1 KGHSH, CDR2 LQKENI. CDR3 length equals 13 residues. CDR3 in amino acids: CASSRDRPYGYTF. In nucleotides, the CDR3 is TGTGCCAGCTCACGAGACAGGCCTTATGGCTACACCTTC.

The gene calls are TRBV10-3 and TRBJ1-2, with D possibly TRBD1 on 5 matching bases. The CDR3 runs 12 residues. The V gene lost 8 bases and the J gene lost 2 bases, with 9 bases spanning the gap. Germline CDR1 and CDR2: ENHRY and SYGVKD. The CDR3 loop is CAIAQENYGYTF. CDR3 bases: TGTGCCATCGCACAGGAAAACTATGGCTACACCTTC.

The chain has TRBV28 and TRBJ1-3; D ambiguous. The CDR3 sequence is 15 residues long. V was clipped by 6 bases and J by 4 bases, with 16 bases between them. Germline assignment: CDR1 MDHEN and CDR2 SYDVKM. CDR3 sequence (DNA): TGTGCCAGCAGAACTAGTGGAGCGACGGGAAACACCATATATTTT. Amino acids: CASRTSGATGNTIYF.

Regarding this clone: The germline gene is not matched at one end of the junction; a read error may be the cause. This sequence joins TRBV10-3 and TRBJ1-1; no clear D. CDR3 length equals 14 residues. CDR1 and CDR2 (germline): ENHRY, SYGVKD. The CDR3, as DNA: TGTGCCATCAGTGAGTCGCAGTGGGCGGGTCAGCGGGGATTT. Residues: CAISESQWAGQRGF.

This clone has just a few counts. The chain carries TRBV6-2 or TRBV6-3 and TRBJ1-5; maybe TRBD1 (5 bases). Germline CDR1 and CDR2: MNHEY and SVGEGT. The CDR3 covers 14 residues. Trimming shortened V by 4 bases and J by 5 bases, and 12 bases separated the two germline ends. The CDR3 bases are TGTGCCAGCAGTTCGGGACTTGGGCATCAGCCCCAGCATTTT. Translating gives CASSSGLGHQPQHF.

This clone was counted a single time. The CDR3 sequence: CASSPGTGRETQYF. The CDR3 DNA sequence: TGTGCCAGCTCCCCCGGGACAGGTCGGGAGACCCAGTACTTC. The J gene is TRBJ2-5, the V gene TRBV18, with TRBD1 identical over 8 bases. V shed 6 bases and J 5 bases; nucleotides not matched to a gene: 8. There are 14 residues in the CDR3. Germline CDR1 KGHSH, CDR2 LQKENI.

The chain employs TRBV27 and TRBJ1-6; 10 bases align to TRBD1. With 7 bases clipped from V and 7 bases from J, the junction kept 13 bases outside the gene matches. CDR1 is MNHEY and CDR2 is SMNVEV in the germline V gene (reference sequence). CDR3 length: 17 residues. CDR3 residues: CASKTPGQGRRNSPLHF. The CDR3 nucleotides read TGTGCCAGCAAGACGCCGGGACAGGGGAGGCGGAATTCACCCCTCCACTTT.

This clone came up a few times. The rearrangement uses TRBV5-6 and TRBJ1-5; the match to TRBD1 covers 10 bases. With 0 bases clipped from V and 1 base from J, the junction kept 1 base outside the gene matches. Germline V lookup: CDR1 SGHDT, CDR2 YYEEEE. The CDR3 consists of 16 residues. The CDR3 nucleotides read TGTGCCAGCAGCTTGGGACAGGGGGCAAGCAATCAGCCCCAGCATTTT. This sequence encodes CASSLGQGASNQPQHF.

This clone is termed large (0.1 to 1%). The chain links TRBV6-6 to TRBJ2-7; tentatively, D is TRBD1 (5 bases). The germline gives CDR1 MNHNY, CDR2 SVGAGI (reference sequence). The CDR3 has 13 amino acids. Deletions cut 7 bases from V and 5 bases from J, with 15 bases between. CDR3 nucleotides: TGTGCCAGCACCCCGGACAACTCGAACGAGCAGTACTTC. It yields the protein CASTPDNSNEQYF.

The V and J genes are TRBV14 and TRBJ2-5; D perhaps matches TRBD2 (6 bases). Trimming took off 5 bases at V and 0 bases at J, with 19 bases between the two ends. This CDR3 has 17 amino acids. Germline V lookup: CDR1 SGHDN, CDR2 FVKESK. DNA for the CDR3: TGTGCCAGCAGCTCCGTCATAGTAGCGGCGTACCAAGAGACCCAGTACTTC. Protein: CASSSVIVAAYQETQYF.

Judged by abundance, this clone is large. The CDR3 sequence is CASSGGERVGSYEQYF. CDR3 in DNA: TGTGCCAGCAGTGGGGGGGAACGGGTGGGCTCCTACGAGCAGTACTTC. This sequence joins TRBV2 and TRBJ2-7; D may be TRBD2 (6 bases). The germline V gene encodes CDR1 SNHLY and CDR2 FYNNEI. This CDR3 has 16 residues. V was cut by 4 bases and J by 0 bases, with 16 bases left in between.

The rearrangement joins TRBV7-2 to TRBJ2-7; 9 bases are shared with TRBD2. This CDR3 region has 17 residues. Germline trimming cut 1 base from V and 2 bases from J; bases unmatched to any gene: 9. Germline V lookup: CDR1 SGHTA, CDR2 FQGNSA. The DNA of the CDR3 is TGTGCCAGCAGCTTAGGACCCTTAGCGGGAGATGCCTACGAGCAGTACTTC. Translation gives CASSLGPLAGDAYEQYF.

The rearrangement uses TRBV3-1 (or the pseudogene TRBV3-2) and TRBJ1-1; D gene ambiguous. The CDR3 has 13 amino acids. The germline V gene has CDR1 LGHDT and CDR2 YNNKEL (reference sequence). Trimming removed 4 bases from V and 5 bases from J, with 11 bases in between. DNA of the CDR3: TGTGCCAGCAGCCTTCAGGAGGCGACTGAAGCTTTCTTT. Residues: CASSLQEATEAFF.

CDR3 nucleotides: TGTGCCAGCAGCTCCCTTTCGCCTTCCAACAGAGAGACCCAGTACTTC. It yields the protein CASSSLSPSNRETQYF. The chain has TRBV27 and TRBJ2-5; D ambiguous. The CDR3 runs to 16 residues. The V end lost 6 bases, the J end lost 4 bases, and 21 bases lay between the germline ends. The germline gives CDR1 MNHEY, CDR2 SMNVEV (reference sequence).

This rearrangement joins TRBV11-2 to TRBJ2-3; no clear D. Looked up from germline, CDR1 is SGHAT and CDR2 is FQNNGV. Deletions cut 3 bases from V and 3 bases from J, with 10 bases between. The CDR3 is made up of 14 amino acids. The CDR3 spells CASSFAPNTDTQYF. As DNA, the CDR3 is TGTGCCAGCAGCTTTGCTCCTAATACAGATACGCAGTATTTT.

The chain uses TRBV18 and TRBJ1-4; D is ambiguous. This CDR3 spans 14 amino acids. V gave up 3 bases and J gave up 6 bases, with 11 bases separating them. CDR1 KGHSH and CDR2 LQKENI come from the germline V gene. The CDR3 DNA reads TGTGCCAGCTCACCTGCGGCTTTTGATGAAAAACTGTTTTTT. It yields the protein CASSPAAFDEKLFF.

J is TRBJ2-3 and V is TRBV3-1 (or the pseudogene TRBV3-2); TRBD2 aligns across 11 bases. The ends lost 0 bases at V and 8 bases at J; junction bases unmatched: 16. In germline, CDR1 is LGHDT, CDR2 YNNKEL (reference sequence). The CDR3 covers 19 residues. CDR3: CASSQEWSPLAGEGGTQYF. In nucleotides, the CDR3 is TGTGCCAGCAGCCAAGAGTGGAGCCCACTAGCGGGAGAGGGAGGTACGCAGTATTTT.